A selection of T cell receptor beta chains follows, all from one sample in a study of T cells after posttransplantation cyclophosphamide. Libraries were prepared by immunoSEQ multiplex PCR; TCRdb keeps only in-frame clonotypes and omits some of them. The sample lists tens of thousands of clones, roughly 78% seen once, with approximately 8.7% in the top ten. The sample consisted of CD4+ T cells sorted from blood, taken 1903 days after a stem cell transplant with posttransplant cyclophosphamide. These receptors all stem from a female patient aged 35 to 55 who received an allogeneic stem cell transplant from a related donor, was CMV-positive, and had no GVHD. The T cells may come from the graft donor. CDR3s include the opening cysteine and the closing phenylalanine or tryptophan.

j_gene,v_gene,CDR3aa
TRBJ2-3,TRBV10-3,CAINSQGGSTDTQYF
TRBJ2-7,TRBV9,CASSPSGGLRTYEQYF
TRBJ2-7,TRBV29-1,CSVAFRDTSSYEQYF
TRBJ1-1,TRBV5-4,CASSLDRRNTEAFF
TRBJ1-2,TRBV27,CASRGPGQGNYGYTF
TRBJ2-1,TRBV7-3,CASSLYSGGAYNEQFF
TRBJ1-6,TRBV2,CASSFSGPQGSPLHF
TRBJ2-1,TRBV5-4,CASSPGTGSYNEQFF
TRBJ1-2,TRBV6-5,CASFGYDGYTF
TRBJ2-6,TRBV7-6,CASSLAFRSGSGANVLTF
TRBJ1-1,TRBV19,CASSISTKSEAFF
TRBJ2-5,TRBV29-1,CSVEQFQETQYF
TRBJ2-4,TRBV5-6,CASSLTAKNIQYF
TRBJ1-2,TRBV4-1,CASSQEEGKDRSPLRDGYTF
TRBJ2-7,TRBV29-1,CSVVGSKGPYEQYF
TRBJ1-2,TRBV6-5,CASTRPSRVGYTF
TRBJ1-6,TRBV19,CASAIPGQISSYNSPLHF
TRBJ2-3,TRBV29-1,CSVGAGGAGTQYF
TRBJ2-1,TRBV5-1,CASSFPQTSGGAGSYNEQFF
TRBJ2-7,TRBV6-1,CASRTTGTGYTRYF
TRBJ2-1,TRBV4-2,CASSQLAGGKNEQFF
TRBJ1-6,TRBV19,CASSGRGGSYNSPLHF
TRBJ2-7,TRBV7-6,CASSLARGEQYF
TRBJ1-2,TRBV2,CASSGPNQGGHENYGYTF
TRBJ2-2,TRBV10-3,CAISQGQGRTGELFF
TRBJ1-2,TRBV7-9,CASSSSGFAYGYTF
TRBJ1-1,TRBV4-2,CASRHGPGQGANTEAFF
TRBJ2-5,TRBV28,CASSPVYQETQYF
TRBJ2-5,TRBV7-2,CASSFELIGQETQYF
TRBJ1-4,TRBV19,CASSRTRGFNEKLFF
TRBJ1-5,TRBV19,CASSTSRWSNQPQHF
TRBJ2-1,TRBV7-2,CASSFRVSSYNEQFF
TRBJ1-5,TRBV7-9,CASSPTGTGSNQPQHF
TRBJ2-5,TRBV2,CASTIRETQYF
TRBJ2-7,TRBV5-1,CASSFTAGTGADEQYF
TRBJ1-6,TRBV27,CASSPRTGRSLHF
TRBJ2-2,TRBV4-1,CASSHRTSGDANTGELFF
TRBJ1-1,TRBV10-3,CAINGQGETEAFF
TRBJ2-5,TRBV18,CASSPPGLAGVVETQYF
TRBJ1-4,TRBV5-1,CASRKGVATNEKLFF
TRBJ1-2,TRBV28,CASSSAGTEGNYGYTF